These 6 T cell receptor beta chains share one sample of origin, sequenced in a study of cytomegalovirus exposure and HLA in healthy donors. Both 60 Vbeta primers and 13 Jbeta primers went into the PCR. This table comes from immunoSEQ multiplex PCR, and its TCRdb copy is limited to in-frame clones, with some not included. The table includes 110,000 to 150,000 clones, 75% to 80% detected once. The source material was PBMCs. These receptor sequences come from a young woman in good health and CMV-seropositive.

The genes are TRBV6-5 and TRBJ1-1; 9 positions agree with TRBD1. The CDR3 is 14 residues long. V lost 4 bases to trimming and J lost 7 bases; unmatched junction nucleotides: 7. Germline V gene sequence: CDR1 MNHEY, CDR2 SVGAGI. The CDR3 reads CASSSTGGVGEAFF. As DNA, the CDR3 is TGTGCCAGCAGTTCCACAGGGGGCGTGGGTGAAGCTTTCTTT.

The V gene is TRBV19, the J gene TRBJ2-1; 7 bases align to TRBD1. The V and J ends lost 5 bases and 7 bases, in that order; junction bases with no gene match: 5. Germline values: CDR1 LNHDA, CDR2 SQIVND (reference sequence). The CDR3 runs to 13 residues. In DNA form, the CDR3 reads TGTGCCAGTAGTTCGACAGGGTGGAATGAGCAGTTCTTC. Protein product: CASSSTGWNEQFF.

The gene calls are TRBV27 and TRBJ1-4; 8 nucleotides line up with TRBD1. V lost 2 bases, J lost 4 bases, and 6 bases stayed unmatched. This CDR3 is 16 amino acids long. Germline values: CDR1 MNHEY, CDR2 SMNVEV (reference sequence). The CDR3 nucleotides are TGTGCCAGCAGTTTAGGGGGGACAGGCGTTAATGAAAAACTGTTTTTT. Protein: CASSLGGTGVNEKLFF.

The genes are TRBV30 and TRBJ1-6; D unclear. The V and J ends lost 0 bases and 8 bases respectively, with 11 bases between them. The CDR3 covers 14 residues. Germline V CDR1 and CDR2: GTSNPN, SVGIG (reference sequence). The DNA for the CDR3 is TGTGCCTGGAGTGTACGGATCAGCGATTCACCCCTCCACTTT. Translating it yields CAWSVRISDSPLHF.

The V call is TRBV18, the J call TRBJ2-2, with 7 bases that match TRBD1. CDR3 length: 17 amino acids. Germline CDR1 KGHSH, CDR2 LQKENI. Trimming removed 1 base from V and 0 bases from J; junction bases left unmatched: 5. CDR3 protein: CASSPLGTAANTGELFF. CDR3 bases: TGTGCCAGCTCACCACTGGGGACAGCAGCGAACACCGGGGAGCTGTTTTTT.

J is TRBJ2-2 and V is TRBV2; possibly TRBD2 for D (5 bases). The V gene lost 1 base and the J gene lost 7 bases, with 10 bases spanning the gap. CDR1 is SNHLY, CDR2 FYNNEI, per germline. The CDR3 extends over 14 amino acids. The CDR3, as DNA: TGTGCCAGCAGTGAAGGAGGGATTATCGGGGAGCTGTTTTTT. Protein: CASSEGGIIGELFF. Full variable domain (missing parts from reference TRBV2 and TRBJ2-2): EPEVTQTPSHQVTQMGQEVILRCVPISNHLYFYWYRQILGQKVEFLVSFYNNEISEKSEIFDDQFSVERPDGSNFTLKIRSTKLEDSAMYFCASSEGGIIGELFFGEGSRLTVL.